Reported below is one T cell receptor (beta chain). Its antigen is unidentified. The data were obtained in a study of T cells in Graves' hyperthyroidism and ophthalmopathy. Study at large: Peripheral blood was secured at the point of initial diagnosis, before any treatment.

TCR beta CDR3 regions were amplified from RNA. Carried out on the TCR CDR3, a first-round RT-PCR used the HTBI primer set. One entry per CDR3 protein, called by TCRdb with MiXCR from the multiplex PCR reads. The sample shows hundreds of thousands of distinct CDR3 sequences, more than 11% of them seen only once. Points from the study as a whole: The model forecast ophthalmopathy, anticipating it by a median approximately 6.1 months before onset.

The source is a woman younger than 45 with Graves' hyperthyroidism that later progressed to Graves' ophthalmopathy. Source material: blood.

This CDR3 is CAVYLYGDEQFF. For the CDR3, the DNA is TGTGCCGTCTACCTTTATGGCGATGAGCAGTTCTTC. The J gene is TRBJ2-1, the V gene TRBV19; no clear D gene. Trimming took 11 bases from V and 8 from J, leaving 16 bases between them. Germline assignment: CDR1 LNHDA and CDR2 SQIVND (reference sequence). This CDR3 is 12 amino acids long. Complete variable domain (other parts from reference TRBV19 and TRBJ2-1): DGGITQSPKYLFRKEGQNVTLSCEQNLNHDAMYWYRQDPGQGLRLIYYSQIVNDFQKGDIAEGYSVSREKKESFPLTVTSAQKNPTAFYLCAVYLYGDEQFFGPGTRLTVL.